The next 13 T cell receptor beta chains were all read from a single sample in a study of PD-L1 blockade in urothelial cancer. The time point was: peripheral blood 6 weeks after treatment start. Sequenced by immunoSEQ multiplex PCR; TCRdb stores in-frame clones only, minus some. The sample includes tens of thousands of clones, about 90% of them seen just once. The source was PBMCs, collected around atezolizumab (anti-PD-L1) treatment. All receptors derive from a woman aged 60-75 years with urothelial cancer.

The V gene is TRBV10-1, the J gene TRBJ2-1; unclear D gene. This CDR3 region has 15 residues. Germline CDR1 WNHNN, CDR2 SYGVQD (reference sequence). The ends were cut back, 0 bases at V and 12 bases at J, with 18 bases in the middle. The CDR3 coding sequence is TGCGCCAGCAGTGAGTCGTTGAACAGCCCTTTGGGGCAGTTCTTC. The encoded protein is CASSESLNSPLGQFF.

This clone has a handful of counts. J is TRBJ2-3 and V is TRBV7-7, with D uncertain. Germline CDR1 SSHAT, CDR2 FNYEAQ (reference sequence). Trimming removed 1 base from V and 11 bases from J, with 13 bases in between. The CDR3 sequence is 13 residues long. The CDR3 sequence is CASSLVVWAKQYF. CDR3 nucleotide sequence: TGTGCCAGCAGCTTAGTTGTGTGGGCTAAGCAGTATTTT.

The gene calls are TRBV19 and TRBJ1-3; D remains ambiguous. CDR1 is LNHDA and CDR2 is SQIVND in the germline V gene (reference sequence). Trimming left V 4 bases short and J 2 bases short, with 9 bases between. This CDR3 has 14 residues. CDR3 nucleotide sequence: TGTGCCAGTAGTAGTGCGGCGGCTGGAAACACCATATATTTT. This codes for CASSSAAAGNTIYF.

V gene TRBV2 combines with J gene TRBJ1-1; 7 bases are shared with TRBD1. This CDR3 spans 13 amino acids. J lost 11 bases, V lost 3 bases, and 9 bases had no gene match. Germline V CDR1 and CDR2: SNHLY, FYNNEI. The CDR3 DNA is TGTGCCAGCAGTGAGACAGGGCTTTCACACGCTTTCTTT. This translates into CASSETGLSHAFF.

V and J are TRBV5-4 and TRBJ1-2; D gene uncertain. The V gene lost 0 bases and the J gene lost 0 bases, with 9 bases spanning the gap. This CDR3 spans 15 amino acids. In germline, CDR1 is SGHNT, CDR2 YYREEE (reference sequence). The CDR3 bases are TGTGCCAGCAGCTTGGTCGGAGGAACTAACTATGGCTACACCTTC. Translating it yields CASSLVGGTNYGYTF.

This rearrangement joins TRBV10-3 to TRBJ2-3; perhaps TRBD2 as D (8 bases). The ends were cut back, 6 bases at V and 7 bases at J, with 20 bases in the middle. The CDR3 loop spans 15 amino acids. Looked up from germline, CDR1 is ENHRY and CDR2 is SYGVKD. CDR3 nucleotide sequence: TGTGCCATCAGCCCGGGAGGGGGCGATAAAAATACGCAGTATTTT. Its translation is CAISPGGGDKNTQYF.

This chain connects TRBV28 to TRBJ1-4; D possibly corresponds to TRBD1 (6 bases). CDR3 length: 14 amino acids. With 6 bases removed from V and 8 bases from J, the gap between germline ends came to 16 bases. Germline CDR1 MDHEN, CDR2 SYDVKM. CDR3 DNA sequence: TGTGCCAGCAGCCCCTTAAGGGGGGGGGAAAAACTGTTTTTT. Translated: CASSPLRGGEKLFF.

This clone was seen once. The chain uses TRBV18 and TRBJ1-5, with 7 bases that match TRBD1. The trim removed 6 bases at V and 6 bases at J, leaving 2 bases unmatched. This CDR3 comprises 12 residues. Germline CDR1 KGHSH, CDR2 LQKENI. CDR3 DNA sequence: TGTGCCAGCTCCGGGGACAGTCAGCCCCAGCATTTT. Its translation is CASSGDSQPQHF. Combining the CDR3 with reference TRBV18 and TRBJ1-5 gives the whole variable domain NAGVMQNPRHLVRRRGQEARLRCSPMKGHSHVYWYRQLPEEGLKFMVYLQKENIIDESGMPKERFSAEFPKEGPSILRIQQVVRGDSAAYFCASSGDSQPQHFGDGTRLSIL.

The rearrangement uses TRBV5-6 and TRBJ2-1, with unresolved D. The CDR3 consists of 15 residues. Germline V gene data show CDR1 as SGHDT and CDR2 as YYEEEE. Trimming removed 4 bases at V and 0 bases at J, with 11 bases between. The CDR3 region has the DNA TGTGCCAGCAGCCAAGACTGGAGCTCCTACAATGAGCAGTTCTTC. It yields the protein CASSQDWSSYNEQFF. Full variable domain (remainder filled in from reference TRBV5-6 and TRBJ2-1): DAGVTQSPTHLIKTRGQQVTLRCSPKSGHDTVSWYQQALGQGPQFIFQYYEEEERQRGNFPDRFSGHQFPNYSSELNVNALLLGDSALYLCASSQDWSSYNEQFFGPGTRLTVL.

The chain uses TRBV7-3 and TRBJ2-5; 7 bases are a match to TRBD2. CDR1 is SGHTA, CDR2 FQGTGA, per germline. V lost 5 bases, J lost 5 bases, and 5 bases stayed unmatched. This CDR3 comprises 13 residues. As DNA, the CDR3 is TGTGCCAGCAGCCGCGGACTAGGGGAGACCCAGTACTTC. It translates to CASSRGLGETQYF.

The chain links TRBV30 to TRBJ2-2, with TRBD1 matching 7 bases. V shed 5 bases, J shed 4 bases, and the junction held 31 bases outside the gene matches. The CDR3 runs 22 residues. The germline CDR1 and CDR2 sequences are GTSNPN and SVGIG (reference sequence). The CDR3: CAWYLPHRRIISTGTVTGELFF. The CDR3 DNA reads as TGTGCCTGGTATTTACCCCATCGTCGTATAATAAGCACCGGGACAGTCACCGGGGAGCTGTTTTTT.

This chain joins TRBV4-2 and TRBJ2-7, with 12 bases lining up with TRBD2. The CDR3 totals 17 residues. Germline V CDR1 and CDR2: LGHNA, YNFKEQ. With V trimmed by 0 bases and J by 7 bases, 10 bases remained unmatched. This chain's CDR3 is CASSQDLASGGAREQYF. The CDR3 nucleotides are TGTGCCAGCAGCCAAGATCTTGCTAGCGGGGGGGCACGGGAGCAGTACTTC.

The chain recombines TRBV5-1 with TRBJ2-7; D is possibly TRBD1 (5 bases). The CDR3 is 14 amino acids. Germline V gene lookup returns CDR1 SGHRS and CDR2 YFSETQ. The V end lost 1 base, the J end lost 3 bases, and 11 bases lay between the germline ends. The CDR3 nucleotides are TGCGCCAGCAGCTTGAGCAGGGTACTCTACGAGCAGTACTTC. As protein: CASSLSRVLYEQYF.